Below are 20 T cell receptor beta chains sequenced from a single sample in a study of monozygotic twins with inflammatory bowel disease. TCRdb reprocessed the 5' RACE reads, keeping one entry per CDR3 protein, no DNA. Its table lists 350,000 to 500,000 distinct CDR3 sequences. Sequenced input: blood. The receptor source for this set is a human donor with ulcerative colitis or Crohn's disease, or a healthy co-twin of an affected twin (not recorded which).

J is TRBJ1-6 and V is TRBV5-4. The CDR3 loop spans 15 amino acids. CDR1 and CDR2 from the germline V gene are SGHNT and YYREEE (reference sequence). The chain's CDR3 is CASGTYWDYNSPLHF.

The genes are TRBV7-3 and TRBJ2-2; TCRdb proposes TRBD1, but this gene call is untestable without DNA. This CDR3 comprises 16 residues. The germline CDR1 and CDR2 sequences are SGHTA and FQGTGA. The CDR3 protein is CASSLYGQGLTGELFF.

The chain has TRBV18 and TRBJ1-5; TCRdb's assignment of TRBD1 cannot be checked, as there is no DNA. The CDR3 consists of 14 residues. Germline assignment: CDR1 KGHSH and CDR2 LQKENI. The CDR3 spells CASSPNRGNQPQHF. Using reference TRBV18 and TRBJ1-5 for the parts outside the CDR3, the full variable domain is NAGVMQNPRHLVRRRGQEARLRCSPMKGHSHVYWYRQLPEEGLKFMVYLQKENIIDESGMPKERFSAEFPKEGPSILRIQQVVRGDSAAYFCASSPNRGNQPQHFGDGTRLSIL.

The chain has TRBV6-5 and TRBJ1-2. In germline, CDR1 is MNHEY, CDR2 SVGAGI. This CDR3 has 11 residues. The CDR3 is CASSSFYGYTF.

The rearrangement uses TRBV14 and TRBJ2-1. This CDR3 has 15 residues. Germline CDR1 reads SGHDN; CDR2 reads FVKESK. The chain's CDR3 is CASSPSGFNYNEQFF.

The V and J genes are TRBV3-1 and TRBJ2-5; the D call from TCRdb, TRBD2, cannot be confirmed without DNA. CDR1 LGHDT and CDR2 YNNKEL come from the germline V gene (reference sequence). The CDR3 covers 14 residues. CDR3 region: CASSLGLAGRTQYF.

This rearrangement joins TRBV9 to TRBJ1-1; TCRdb returns TRBD1, unconfirmable since there is no DNA. This CDR3 contains 14 residues. In germline, CDR1 is SGDLS, CDR2 YYNGEE. CDR3 protein: CASSGDRASTEAFF.

This rearrangement joins TRBV7-9 to TRBJ1-1. This CDR3 comprises 14 residues. The V gene's germline CDR1 is SEHNR and CDR2 FQNEAQ (reference sequence). The CDR3 loop reads CASSWGSGDTEAFF.

The chain uses TRBV18 and TRBJ2-7; TCRdb names TRBD1, which stays unverified in the absence of DNA. The germline V gene encodes CDR1 KGHSH and CDR2 LQKENI. The CDR3 is made up of 14 amino acids. This chain's CDR3 is CANSPNEGLYEQYF. The complete variable domain, with remaining parts taken from reference TRBV18 and TRBJ2-7, reads NAGVMQNPRHLVRRRGQEARLRCSPMKGHSHVYWYRQLPEEGLKFMVYLQKENIIDESGMPKERFSAEFPKEGPSILRIQQVVRGDSAAYFCANSPNEGLYEQYFGPGTRLTVT.

The chain recombines TRBV29-1 with TRBJ2-3; with no DNA, the TCRdb D assignment of TRBD2 cannot be verified. The CDR3 is 14 amino acids. CDR1 SQVTM and CDR2 ANQGSEA come from the germline V gene. The CDR3: CSARVAGSTDTQYF.

The gene calls are TRBV6-5 and TRBJ1-2; TCRdb gives TRBD1 as the D gene, but with no DNA this cannot be confirmed. CDR1 MNHEY and CDR2 SVGAGI come from the germline V gene. This CDR3 is 15 amino acids long. CDR3 sequence: CASRYDQGVNYGYTF.

This chain joins TRBV7-2 and TRBJ1-5. This CDR3 has 14 residues. Germline loops: CDR1 SGHTA, CDR2 FQGNSA. The CDR3 here is CASSPSGTQQPQHF.

CDR3 amino acids: CASPTGVNSPLHF. The chain recombines TRBV2 with TRBJ1-6; TCRdb designates TRBD1, a call that cannot be tested without DNA. CDR1 and CDR2 (germline): SNHLY, FYNNEI. This CDR3 comprises 13 residues.

This chain joins TRBV7-2 and TRBJ2-4. Germline V gene lookup returns CDR1 SGHTA and CDR2 FQGNSA. The CDR3 consists of 16 residues. CDR3 loop: CASSLDGVLAKNIQYF.

The chain carries TRBV20-1 and TRBJ2-2. The CDR3 has 11 amino acids. CDR1 is DFQATT and CDR2 is SNEGSKA in the germline V gene (reference sequence). CDR3 in amino acids: CSARKNGELFF.

The chain combines TRBV19 with TRBJ2-1. Germline CDR1 reads LNHDA; CDR2 reads SQIVND (reference sequence). This CDR3 has 14 residues. Here the CDR3 reads CASTDHNAPNEQFF.

This chain links TRBV3-1 with TRBJ2-1; TCRdb's assignment of TRBD1 cannot be checked, as there is no DNA. This CDR3 region has 16 residues. Germline CDR1 LGHDT, CDR2 YNNKEL (reference sequence). CDR3 sequence reads: CASSPDRGRSYNEQFF.

This chain joins TRBV3-1 and TRBJ2-7. The germline V gene encodes CDR1 LGHDT and CDR2 YNNKEL (reference sequence). CDR3 size: 17 residues. CDR3 sequence reads: CASSLGSRLTASYEQYF.

The chain recombines TRBV4-3 with TRBJ1-5; the D call of TRBD1 rests on TCRdb alone, since no DNA is present to check it. The CDR3 runs to 18 residues. Germline values: CDR1 LGHNA, CDR2 YSLEER. The CDR3 loop is CASSQEHTGTGTNQPQHF.

V and J are TRBV12-3 or TRBV12-4 and TRBJ1-6; TCRdb's D gene call, TRBD1, goes unchecked for lack of DNA. This CDR3 comprises 14 residues. Here the CDR3 reads CASRGTGDNSPLHF.